This passage covers 20 T cell receptor beta chains from one sample sequenced in a study of blood T cell repertoires in COVID-19. The method was immunoSEQ multiplex PCR; TCRdb's version includes in-frame clones alone and lacks a portion of them. The top ten hold under 20% of the sample, which has approximately 150,000 clones, roughly 85% seen once. The material sequenced was PBMCs or T cells enriched from blood (not recorded which). The receptor set was obtained from a woman aged 70-85 years in a cohort exposed to, infected with or recovered from COVID-19 (not recorded which).

The chain uses TRBV5-1 and TRBJ1-3; the D is unclear. Germline CDR1 is SGHRS and CDR2 is YFSETQ. Trimming took 0 bases from V and 0 from J, leaving 7 bases between them. CDR3 length: 15 residues. CDR3 sequence (DNA): TGCGCCAGCAGCTTGGCCTCAGACTCTGGAAACACCATATATTTT. It encodes CASSLASDSGNTIYF.

The chain links TRBV3-1 (or the pseudogene TRBV3-2) to TRBJ1-1, with D maybe TRBD1 (5 bases). The CDR3 runs 14 residues. Germline V CDR1 and CDR2: LGHDT, YNNKEL (reference sequence). The V and J ends lost 2 bases and 5 bases respectively, with 12 bases between them. CDR3 in amino acids: CASSQFLGGTEAFF. CDR3 in DNA: TGTGCCAGCAGCCAATTTCTCGGGGGGACTGAAGCTTTCTTT.

A remark on this clone: At one end, the junction sequence differs from germline, possibly due to a read error. This rearrangement joins TRBV5-1 to TRBJ2-1; 7 nucleotides align to TRBD1. Germline-derived CDR1 and CDR2 are SGHRS and YFSETQ. This CDR3 is 14 amino acids long. The CDR3 spells CATSWTGPYNEQFF. The CDR3, as DNA: TGCGCCACCAGCTGGACAGGTCCTTACAATGAGCAGTTCTTC.

The chain recombines TRBV9 with TRBJ1-1; no reliable D call. CDR3 length equals 14 residues. The V end was cut by 4 bases, the J end by 0 bases, with 10 bases between. From germline, CDR1 is SGDLS and CDR2 YYNGEE. The CDR3 DNA is TGTGCCAGCAGCCCCCAGCAGGTGAACACTGAAGCTTTCTTT. This gives the protein CASSPQQVNTEAFF.

V and J are TRBV18 and TRBJ1-4, with TRBD1 matching 9 bases. There are 16 residues in the CDR3. Looked up from germline, CDR1 is KGHSH and CDR2 is LQKENI. The trim removed 4 bases at V and 3 bases at J, leaving 6 bases unmatched. The CDR3 bases are TGTGCCAGCTCACTGGAACAGGGGGCCGCTAATGAAAAACTGTTTTTT. As protein: CASSLEQGAANEKLFF.

The chain has TRBV7-8 and TRBJ2-7; 8 nucleotides align to TRBD2. The germline V gene has CDR1 SGHVS and CDR2 FQNEAQ. The CDR3 consists of 16 residues. The V segment lost 5 bases and the J segment 5 bases; nucleotides outside the gene matches: 14. The CDR3 is CASSPNRGGRAHEQYF. The DNA of the CDR3 is TGTGCCAGCAGCCCGAATCGGGGGGGGAGGGCCCACGAGCAGTACTTC. Looking up the rest from reference TRBV7-8 and TRBJ2-7 gives the full variable domain: GAGVSQSPRYKVAKRGQDVALRCDPISGHVSLFWYQQALGQGPEFLTYFQNEAQLDKSGLPSDRFFAERPEGSVSTLKIQRTQQEDSAVYLCASSPNRGGRAHEQYFGPGTRLTVT.

V and J are TRBV19 and TRBJ2-2; TRBD1 is a possible D gene (6 bases). V lost 8 bases, J lost 3 bases, and 16 bases lay in between. The germline CDR1 and CDR2 sequences are LNHDA and SQIVND (reference sequence). The CDR3 runs to 15 residues. DNA for the CDR3: TGTGCCAGTCGTTCTGACAGGCTCTACACCGGGGAGCTGTTTTTT. This codes for CASRSDRLYTGELFF.

The chain joins TRBV19 to TRBJ1-6, with 7 bases identical to TRBD1. Germline trimming cut 6 bases from V and 12 bases from J; bases unmatched to any gene: 5. The germline V gene encodes CDR1 LNHDA and CDR2 SQIVND (reference sequence). This CDR3 is built from 12 residues. DNA of the CDR3: TGTGCCAGTAGCCCTCAGGGGGGACCCCTCCACTTT. This codes for CASSPQGGPLHF.

This rearrangement joins TRBV5-1 to TRBJ2-3; 11 bases align to TRBD2. CDR3 length: 15 amino acids. Germline assignment: CDR1 SGHRS and CDR2 YFSETQ. Unmatched junction bases numbered 2, after V lost 2 bases and J lost 3 bases. The CDR3 bases are TGCGCCAGCAGCTTCACTAGCGGGAGAACAGATACGCAGTATTTT. The encoded protein is CASSFTSGRTDTQYF.

This sequence joins TRBV19 and TRBJ2-2, with TRBD2 matching over 9 bases. V was clipped by 4 bases and J by 7 bases; unmatched bases: 1. Germline V gives CDR1 LNHDA, CDR2 SQIVND (reference sequence). CDR3 length equals 13 residues. The CDR3 reads CASSTREGGELFF. The DNA of the CDR3 is TGTGCCAGTAGTACGCGGGAGGGCGGGGAGCTGTTTTTT. The complete variable domain, with remaining parts taken from reference TRBV19 and TRBJ2-2, reads DGGITQSPKYLFRKEGQNVTLSCEQNLNHDAMYWYRQDPGQGLRLIYYSQIVNDFQKGDIAEGYSVSREKKESFPLTVTSAQKNPTAFYLCASSTREGGELFFGEGSRLTVL.

This sequence joins TRBV29-1 and TRBJ2-1, with TRBD1 as a possible D gene (6 bases). Germline-derived CDR1 and CDR2 are SQVTM and ANQGSEA. Deletions cut 6 bases from V and 3 bases from J, with 15 bases between. This CDR3 is 14 amino acids long. CDR3 residues: CSVATGKGYNEQFF. CDR3 sequence (DNA): TGCAGCGTCGCCACAGGGAAGGGCTACAATGAGCAGTTCTTC.

The chain combines TRBV4-1 with TRBJ1-5; no clear D. Trimming pared 0 bases from V and 4 bases from J, leaving 10 bases between. Germline CDR1 and CDR2: MGHRA and YSYEKL. The length of the CDR3 is 15 residues. The CDR3 loop is CASSQDAGGNQPQHF. As DNA, the CDR3 is TGCGCCAGCAGCCAAGATGCGGGAGGGAATCAGCCCCAGCATTTT.

V and J are TRBV11-3 and TRBJ2-1, with 7 nucleotides matching TRBD2. Germline V gene sequence: CDR1 SGHNT, CDR2 YENEEA. V shed 1 base and J 6 bases; nucleotides not matched to a gene: 9. This CDR3 region has 16 residues. CDR3 residues: CASSLAGGPGFNEQFF. As DNA, the CDR3 is TGTGCCAGCAGCTTAGCGGGAGGCCCGGGTTTCAATGAGCAGTTCTTC.

The rearrangement links TRBV5-4 to TRBJ2-1; 11 bases line up with TRBD2. Losses at the gene ends were 2 bases for V and 0 bases for J; bases not matched to a gene: 1. The CDR3 is 16 residues long. Germline CDR1 SGHNT, CDR2 YYREEE (reference sequence). CDR3 DNA sequence: TGTGCCAGCAGCTTCGGACTAGCGGGCTCCTACAATGAGCAGTTCTTC. Amino acids: CASSFGLAGSYNEQFF. Full variable domain (remainder filled in from reference TRBV5-4 and TRBJ2-1): ETGVTQSPTHLIKTRGQQVTLRCSSQSGHNTVSWYQQALGQGPQFIFQYYREEENGRGNFPPRFSGLQFPNYSSELNVNALELDDSALYLCASSFGLAGSYNEQFFGPGTRLTVL.

The rearrangement links TRBV12-3 or TRBV12-4 to TRBJ2-5; D perhaps matches TRBD2 (5 bases). The CDR3 covers 13 residues. V lost 7 bases and J 1 base, leaving 10 bases between the germline ends. DNA for the CDR3: TGTGCCAGCACAGTCAGCGGCCAAGAGACCCAGTACTTC. It encodes CASTVSGQETQYF.

The rearrangement joins TRBV7-2 to TRBJ2-3; 12 nucleotides line up with TRBD2. This CDR3 contains 16 residues. The germline V gene encodes CDR1 SGHTA and CDR2 FQGNSA. With 1 base clipped from V and 12 bases from J, the junction kept 11 bases outside the gene matches. CDR3 sequence: CASSLEPGLAGPRQYF. CDR3 bases: TGTGCCAGCAGCTTAGAGCCGGGACTAGCGGGCCCTCGCCAGTATTTT.

The CDR3 protein is CASSLGREWREQYF. The CDR3 DNA sequence: TGTGCCAGCAGCTTAGGGCGGGAGTGGCGCGAGCAGTACTTC. The chain has TRBV7-2 and TRBJ2-7, with TRBD2 identical over 7 bases. V lost 1 base to trimming and J lost 6 bases; unmatched junction nucleotides: 6. The CDR3 is made up of 14 amino acids. Germline V gene sequence: CDR1 SGHTA, CDR2 FQGNSA.

V and J are TRBV6-5 and TRBJ1-6; 10 positions agree with TRBD1. CDR1 and CDR2 (germline): MNHEY, SVGAGI. The CDR3 has 14 amino acids. The V segment lost 9 bases and the J segment 9 bases; nucleotides outside the gene matches: 8. The CDR3 nucleotides are TGTGCCAGTAGGATGGGACAGGGGATTTCACCCCTCCACTTT. Its translation: CASRMGQGISPLHF.

This chain uses TRBV2 with TRBJ1-5; D may be TRBD1 (6 bases). Deletions cut 6 bases from V and 4 bases from J, with 10 bases between. The V gene's germline CDR1 is SNHLY and CDR2 FYNNEI. CDR3 length equals 13 residues. CDR3 bases: TGTGCCAGCAGCGGGACAAGAAATCAGCCCCAGCATTTT. Residues: CASSGTRNQPQHF.

The chain recombines TRBV18 with TRBJ1-1; perhaps TRBD1 as D (5 bases). In germline, CDR1 is KGHSH, CDR2 LQKENI. Trimming took 2 bases from V and 4 from J, leaving 14 bases between them. CDR3 length: 15 residues. The CDR3 here is CASSPRQGRGTEAFF. CDR3 nucleotide sequence: TGTGCCAGCTCACCAAGGCAGGGTAGGGGCACTGAAGCTTTCTTT.